Reported below is one T cell receptor (beta chain). The data belong to a study of T cell repertoires in cytomegalovirus infection. The V and J ends lost 2 bases and 9 bases respectively, with 11 bases between them. The CDR3 runs 13 residues. The germline V gene has CDR1 MNHEY and CDR2 SMNVEV (reference sequence). TCRdb called the reads again in MiXCR, with one record for every CDR3 protein. The sample gives approximately 550,000 distinct CDR3 sequences, about 15% of which show up once; more than 20% is in the top ten. The sequence derives from a human donor in good health (CMV status not recorded). Some clones in this sample may be carry-over from other donors' samples. The chain links TRBV27 to TRBJ1-5; D unclear. Material for sequencing was CD8+ T cells from PBMCs. CDR3 DNA: TGTGCCAGCAGTTTAATCCCCCATAGGCCCCAGCATTTT. Protein: CASSLIPHRPQHF.